These T cell receptor beta chains were read from a single sample in a study of T cells after yellow fever vaccination. TCRdb ran MiXCR on the 5' RACE reads and lists one entry per CDR3 protein. The sample includes hundreds of thousands of distinct CDR3 sequences, around 4.9% of them seen just once. The sample in question was CD4+ T cells sorted from PBMCs, obtained on the day of the yellow fever booster vaccination. All receptors come from a man younger than 35 who received the YFV17D yellow fever vaccine. Each CDR3 is given with its conserved first and last residue. A D gene is named only where the DNA matches it firmly. Some rows mark clone size as missing; the rest say once, few, many or name a class of expanded clone.

few,NA,TRBJ2-5,TRBV18,TGTGCCAGCCAACTCCCAGGGACAGAGACCCAGTACTTC,CASQLPGTETQYF
NA,NA,TRBJ2-5,TRBV5-5,TGTGCCAGCAGCGCATACCTGTCGACGCGGGGCACCTCGGAGACCCAGTACTTC,CASSAYLSTRGTSETQYF
NA,NA,TRBJ2-7,TRBV7-2,TGTGCCAGCAGCTTATCCCAATACGAGCAGTACTTC,CASSLSQYEQYF
NA,NA,TRBJ1-1,TRBV27,TGTGCCAGCTCCCGGCGCCAGGGGAGGACTGAAGCTTTCTTT,CASSRRQGRTEAFF
NA,NA,TRBJ2-5,TRBV12-3/TRBV12-4,TGTGCCAGCAGTTCCTGGACCATAGGGACCCAGTACTTC,CASSSWTIGTQYF
many,NA,TRBJ1-1,TRBV20-1,TGCAGTGCCCCCGGGAGGGGGAACACTGAAGCTTTCTTT,CSAPGRGNTEAFF
NA,TRBD1,TRBJ1-1,TRBV4-1,TGCGCCAGCTTCCCTGCCGGGACAGGAGACACTGAAGCTTTCTTT,CASFPAGTGDTEAFF
few,NA,TRBJ2-2,TRBV29-1,TGCAGCGCCCGACAGTCTTTCCAAACCGGGGAGCTGTTTTTT,CSARQSFQTGELFF
few,TRBD2,TRBJ2-3,TRBV7-2,TGTGCCAGCAGCTTATGGGCTAGCGGTAATACAGATACGCAGTATTTT,CASSLWASGNTDTQYF
NA,NA,TRBJ1-2,TRBV29-1,TGCAGCGTTGCTGGACAAAACTATGGCTACACCTTC,CSVAGQNYGYTF
few,TRBD2,TRBJ2-1,TRBV29-1,TGCAGCGTTTGGGCCGGGACTAGGGTTTACAATGAGCAGTTCTTC,CSVWAGTRVYNEQFF
many,NA,TRBJ2-2,TRBV7-2,TGTGCCAGCAGCTTCGGGGGGGAGCTGTTTTTT,CASSFGGELFF
few,NA,TRBJ2-3,TRBV9,TGTGCCAGCAGCGGCGGCCCCTCAGATACGCAGTATTTT,CASSGGPSDTQYF
few,NA,TRBJ1-1,TRBV4-3,TGCGCCAGCAGCCAATCCGGGCGAGCTGAAGCTTTCTTT,CASSQSGRAEAFF
few,NA,TRBJ2-2,TRBV4-2,TGTGCCAGCAGCCGGTACAGGGATTCGAACACCGGGGAGCTGTTTTTT,CASSRYRDSNTGELFF
few,NA,TRBJ1-5,TRBV4-3,TGCGCCAGCAGCCAAGACGCGGCCGCGAGCAATCAGCCCCAGCATTTT,CASSQDAAASNQPQHF
few,TRBD1,TRBJ2-5,TRBV7-9,TGTGCCAGCAACACCGGGACAGGGAATCGGGAGACCCAGTACTTC,CASNTGTGNRETQYF
few,NA,TRBJ1-1,TRBV12-3/TRBV12-4,TGTGCCAGCACCCAAGCCAGGGGTGCGACTGAAGCTTTCTTT,CASTQARGATEAFF
NA,NA,TRBJ2-3,TRBV6-5,TGTGCCAGCAGGGGTTCTCCATACACAGATACGCAGTATTTT,CASRGSPYTDTQYF
NA,NA,TRBJ1-2,TRBV19,TGTGCCAGTAGTGGGGGGCCAGCTAACTATGGCTACACCTTC,CASSGGPANYGYTF
NA,TRBD2,TRBJ2-5,TRBV12-3/TRBV12-4,TGTGCCAGCAGCCGCGGACTAGCGGGGCGGGAGACCCAGTACTTC,CASSRGLAGRETQYF
NA,NA,TRBJ1-4,TRBV30,TGTGCCTGGAGTCTGGACAGCTCTGAAAAACTGTTTTTT,CAWSLDSSEKLFF
NA,TRBD1,TRBJ1-2,TRBV7-2,TGTGCCAGCAGCCCTTTAACAGGGGGCTTATATGGCTACACCTTC,CASSPLTGGLYGYTF
few,NA,TRBJ1-6,TRBV4-3,TGCGCCAGCAGCCAAGATAGGAACGGTTCACCCCTCCACTTT,CASSQDRNGSPLHF
NA,NA,TRBJ2-3,TRBV20-1,TGCAGTGCTTTCTTTCCTATTGAGGGGGCAGATACGCAGTATTTT,CSAFFPIEGADTQYF
many,NA,TRBJ2-7,TRBV20-1,TGCAGTGCTAGAGACTGGCAGGCCTACGAGCAGTACTTC,CSARDWQAYEQYF
many,NA,TRBJ1-2,TRBV12-3/TRBV12-4,TGTGCCAGCAGTTTAGGGCCAGGGGCCTATGGCTACACCTTC,CASSLGPGAYGYTF
NA,NA,TRBJ1-4,TRBV3-1,TGTGCCAGCAGCCAAAGAAGGAATGAAAAACTGTTTTTT,CASSQRRNEKLFF
many,NA,TRBJ1-6,TRBV12-3/TRBV12-4,TGTGCCAGCAGATCCCGGTGGACCCGTGGACCCCTCCACTTT,CASRSRWTRGPLHF
many,NA,TRBJ1-5,TRBV7-8,TGTGCCAGCAGCTTAGAGGGAGGGTATCAGCCCCAGCATTTT,CASSLEGGYQPQHF
few,NA,TRBJ2-3,TRBV5-5,TGTGCCAGCAGCCACGGTCCAGGGACAGATACGCAGTATTTT,CASSHGPGTDTQYF
few,TRBD2,TRBJ2-2,TRBV7-3,TGTGCCAGCAGCTCACGGGGACTAGCGGGGGGCACCGGGGAGCTGTTTTTT,CASSSRGLAGGTGELFF
NA,TRBD1,TRBJ2-1,TRBV5-4,TGTGCCAGCAGCTGGGACAGGGGGCGAAATGAGCAGTTCTTC,CASSWDRGRNEQFF
NA,TRBD1,TRBJ1-1,TRBV25-1,TGTGCCAGCAGGAGGGGGCAGGGGAACACTGAAGCTTTCTTT,CASRRGQGNTEAFF
many,NA,TRBJ2-7,TRBV4-3,TGCGCCAGCAGCCAAATGCAGGGTCCAGGATACGAGCAGTACTTC,CASSQMQGPGYEQYF
NA,TRBD1,TRBJ2-7,TRBV7-6,TGTGCCAGCAGCTTAACCAACCCCGGGACAGGGCGTTACGAGCAGTACTTC,CASSLTNPGTGRYEQYF
many,TRBD1,TRBJ1-6,TRBV6-6,TGTGCCAGCAGGAGACAGGGCTACCTCCACTTT,CASRRQGYLHF
many,TRBD2,TRBJ2-5,TRBV15,TGTGCCACCAGACTAGCGGGGGAAGAGACCCAGTACTTC,CATRLAGEETQYF
many,TRBD1,TRBJ1-1,TRBV6-1,TGTGCCAGCAGTACCCAGTGGGACAGGGAAGCTTTCTTT,CASSTQWDREAFF
NA,TRBD2,TRBJ2-2,TRBV9,TGTGCCAGCAGCGTAGTGCCTAGCGGGGGACTATCCACCGGGGAGCTGTTTTTT,CASSVVPSGGLSTGELFF
many,NA,TRBJ2-5,TRBV4-3,TGCGCCAGCAGTCTGACGGACCAAGAGACCCAGTACTTC,CASSLTDQETQYF
few,NA,TRBJ2-3,TRBV7-3,TGTGCCAGAAGCTTAGGGGACGACACAGATACGCAGTATTTT,CARSLGDDTDTQYF
few,NA,TRBJ1-4,TRBV4-1,TGCGCCAGCAGCCAAGTACCAGGGATTGATGAAAAACTGTTTTTT,CASSQVPGIDEKLFF
few,NA,TRBJ2-1,TRBV28,TGTGCCAGCAGTTTACGAGCGGGGCAGTTCTTC,CASSLRAGQFF
few,NA,TRBJ2-1,TRBV7-3,TGTGCCAGTAGCGGAGACTTTTACAATGAGCAGTTCTTC,CASSGDFYNEQFF
few,NA,TRBJ1-4,TRBV18,TGTGCCAGCTCGCATAATCGGGATAATGAAAAACTGTTTTTT,CASSHNRDNEKLFF
many,NA,TRBJ2-6,TRBV7-8,TGTGCCAGCAGCGCAGGGATGTCTGGGGCCAACGTCCTGACTTTC,CASSAGMSGANVLTF
NA,NA,TRBJ1-3,TRBV4-1,TGCGCCAGCAGCCAAGAACCGACAGCCCCAAACACCATATATTTT,CASSQEPTAPNTIYF
NA,TRBD2,TRBJ2-5,TRBV20-1,TGCAGTGCTCGGACTAGCGGGGCCCAAGAGACCCAGTACTTC,CSARTSGAQETQYF
few,TRBD1,TRBJ2-2,TRBV4-3,TGCGCCAGCAGCAAAGGACAGGGTCAGACCGGGGAGCTGTTTTTT,CASSKGQGQTGELFF
few,NA,TRBJ2-7,TRBV7-2,TGTGCCAGCAGCTACCCAGACAGCTACGAGCAGTACTTC,CASSYPDSYEQYF
once,NA,TRBJ1-2,TRBV30,TGTGGCTGGAGCACCGGACTTAACTATGGCTACACCTTC,CGWSTGLNYGYTF
NA,TRBD1,TRBJ2-1,TRBV12-3/TRBV12-4,TGTGCCAGCAGCCCAGGGGGATCTGTCAATGAGCAGTTCTTC,CASSPGGSVNEQFF
few,NA,TRBJ1-5,TRBV28,TGTGCCAGCAGCTTCCTCGACGGGATTTATAGCAATCAGCCCCAGCATTTT,CASSFLDGIYSNQPQHF
NA,TRBD2,TRBJ2-3,TRBV24-1,TGTGCCACCAGTGATGGCCCGGGGGGGACAGATACGCAGTATTTT,CATSDGPGGTDTQYF
NA,TRBD1,TRBJ2-7,TRBV20-1,TGCAGTGCTTCACCGGGACAGGGGTCCTACGAGCAGTACTTC,CSASPGQGSYEQYF
many,TRBD1,TRBJ1-1,TRBV6-2/TRBV6-3,TGTGCCAGCAGCGCAGACAGGGCGACTGAAGCTTTCTTT,CASSADRATEAFF
many,NA,TRBJ2-1,TRBV24-1,TGTGCCAGCGGTTCGGGATACAATGAGCAGTTCTTC,CASGSGYNEQFF